These 16 T cell receptor beta chains were all obtained from the same sample, sequenced in a study of blood T cell repertoires in COVID-19. Assay: immunoSEQ multiplex PCR; the TCRdb copy retains only in-frame clones and omits some. Of 50,000 to 65,000 clones listed, about 87% are singletons. The sequenced material came from peripheral blood. The receptors come from a man in his 70s with acute or convalescent COVID-19.

The chain combines TRBV18 with TRBJ2-1, with 9 bases matching TRBD2. This CDR3 has 13 amino acids. With V trimmed by 8 bases and J by 4 bases, 3 bases remained unmatched. The germline V gene encodes CDR1 KGHSH and CDR2 LQKENI. The DNA for the CDR3 is TGTGCCAGCATAGCGGGGGAGTACAATGAGCAGTTCTTC. Protein sequence: CASIAGEYNEQFF.

This clone was observed once. The chain combines TRBV6-5 with TRBJ2-5; the match to TRBD2 covers 11 bases. Losses at the gene ends were 2 bases for V and 2 bases for J; bases not matched to a gene: 1. CDR3 size: 15 residues. Looked up from germline, CDR1 is MNHEY and CDR2 is SVGAGI. The CDR3 sequence: CASSYLAGGQETQYF. Written as DNA, the CDR3 is TGTGCCAGCAGTTACCTAGCGGGGGGTCAAGAGACCCAGTACTTC.

This clone was observed a few times. The rearrangement links TRBV5-1 to TRBJ2-7; D is possibly TRBD1 (6 bases). The CDR3 runs to 14 residues. The V end was cut by 0 bases, the J end by 5 bases, with 12 bases between. Germline V CDR1 and CDR2: SGHRS, YFSETQ. The CDR3 DNA is TGCGCCAGCAGCTTGGGCCAGGGGAGCGACGAGCAGTACTTC. Translation gives CASSLGQGSDEQYF. The complete variable domain, with remaining parts taken from reference TRBV5-1 and TRBJ2-7, reads KAGVTQTPRYLIKTRGQQVTLSCSPISGHRSVSWYQQTPGQGLQFLFEYFSETQRNKGNFPGRFSGRQFSNSRSEMNVSTLELGDSALYLCASSLGQGSDEQYFGPGTRLTVT.

The chain combines TRBV28 with TRBJ1-6; D is possibly TRBD1 (6 bases). V was cut by 3 bases and J by 4 bases, with 13 bases left in between. Per germline, CDR1 MDHEN and CDR2 SYDVKM. The CDR3 is 16 residues long. This chain's CDR3 is CASSFPQGHYNSPLHF. Written as DNA, the CDR3 is TGTGCCAGCAGTTTTCCACAGGGACATTATAATTCACCCCTCCACTTT.

This clone was seen a handful of times. The J gene is TRBJ2-7, the V gene TRBV19; D is perhaps TRBD1 (6 bases). V dropped 4 bases and J dropped 0 bases, with 16 bases sitting between them. This CDR3 region has 16 residues. Germline V gives CDR1 LNHDA, CDR2 SQIVND (reference sequence). For the CDR3, the DNA is TGTGCCAGTAGTACCGTCGACAGGCACAGCTCCTACGAGCAGTACTTC. As protein: CASSTVDRHSSYEQYF.

The chain carries TRBV6-5 and TRBJ1-1; weak D call: TRBD1 (5 bases). Trimming took 7 bases from V and 5 from J, leaving 17 bases between them. This CDR3 contains 14 residues. Looked up from germline, CDR1 is MNHEY and CDR2 is SVGAGI. CDR3 DNA: TGTGCCAGCACCCACGGTGGGGCTGGAACTGAAGCTTTCTTT. This sequence encodes CASTHGGAGTEAFF.

The rearrangement joins TRBV9 to TRBJ2-1; D call uncertain. V was cut by 1 base and J by 10 bases, with 9 bases left in between. Germline V lookup: CDR1 SGDLS, CDR2 YYNGEE. This CDR3 contains 12 residues. The CDR3 spells CASSVFTGEQFF. Here the CDR3 DNA reads TGTGCCAGCAGCGTATTTACCGGGGAGCAGTTCTTC.

The chain links TRBV9 to TRBJ2-1, with D perhaps TRBD2 (5 bases). Germline V lookup: CDR1 SGDLS, CDR2 YYNGEE. The ends were cut back, 0 bases at V and 7 bases at J, with 20 bases in the middle. The CDR3 is made up of 17 amino acids. The CDR3 DNA reads TGTGCCAGCAGCGTAGCCGTGGGCAGTTATACGGGGAATGAGCAGTTCTTC. It codes for CASSVAVGSYTGNEQFF.

The chain joins TRBV7-2 to TRBJ1-1, with 8 positions matching TRBD1. Trimming removed 1 base from V and 2 bases from J; junction bases left unmatched: 3. Germline V gives CDR1 SGHTA, CDR2 FQGNSA. This CDR3 spans 15 amino acids. The CDR3 DNA reads as TGTGCCAGCAGCTTAGGGACAGGGACCAACACTGAAGCTTTCTTT. This sequence encodes CASSLGTGTNTEAFF. The variable domain in full, with the rest retrieved from reference TRBV7-2 and TRBJ1-1, is GAGVSQSPSNKVTEKGKDVELRCDPISGHTALYWYRQSLGQGLEFLIYFQGNSAPDKSGLPSDRFSAERTGGSVSTLTIQRTQQEDSAVYLCASSLGTGTNTEAFFGQGTRLTVV.

The V and J genes are TRBV18 and TRBJ2-2; no reliable D call. The germline V gene encodes CDR1 KGHSH and CDR2 LQKENI. This CDR3 has 16 residues. Trimming took off 5 bases at V and 2 bases at J, with 15 bases between the two ends. DNA of the CDR3: TGTGCCAGCTCAGGCCGTTTGGGCGTTAACACCGGGGAGCTGTTTTTT. Amino acid sequence: CASSGRLGVNTGELFF.

The chain links TRBV7-2 to TRBJ2-7; a possible D gene is TRBD1 (6 bases). The V end was cut by 6 bases, the J end by 0 bases, with 9 bases between. Germline V gene sequence: CDR1 SGHTA, CDR2 FQGNSA. The length of the CDR3 is 13 residues. The CDR3 region is CASRPQGSYEQYF. In nucleotides, the CDR3 is TGTGCCAGCAGACCACAGGGCTCCTACGAGCAGTACTTC.

CDR3 bases: TGCGCCAGCAGCCCGGGGGGCGGGGGCCAAGAGACCCAGTACTTC. Translated, it gives CASSPGGGGQETQYF. The chain is built from TRBV5-1 and TRBJ2-5; a weak D match, TRBD2 (7 bases). V shed 4 bases and J shed 1 base, with 14 bases lying between them. There are 15 residues in the CDR3. CDR1 SGHRS and CDR2 YFSETQ come from the germline V gene.

This chain joins TRBV5-1 and TRBJ2-2; 10 bases fit TRBD2. Germline trimming cut 5 bases from V and 2 bases from J; bases unmatched to any gene: 3. The CDR3 sequence is 15 residues long. Germline CDR1 SGHRS, CDR2 YFSETQ. The CDR3: CASRLAGGNTGELFF. The DNA of the CDR3 is TGCGCCAGCAGATTAGCGGGGGGAAACACCGGGGAGCTGTTTTTT.

The rearrangement joins TRBV5-6 to TRBJ2-4; TRBD2 might be the D (6 bases). This CDR3 has 16 residues. Germline assignment: CDR1 SGHDT and CDR2 YYEEEE. The V end was cut by 4 bases, the J end by 3 bases, with 17 bases between. CDR3 nucleotides: TGTGCCAGCAGCGGACCGGGGTGGAGGGACAAAAACATTCAGTACTTC. Its protein is CASSGPGWRDKNIQYF.

The sample holds many counts of this clone. The V call is TRBV19, the J call TRBJ2-7, with D possibly matching TRBD1 (5 bases). The ends were cut back, 3 bases at V and 1 base at J, with 13 bases in the middle. Germline CDR1 is LNHDA and CDR2 is SQIVND (reference sequence). The CDR3 is 15 residues long. The CDR3 DNA sequence: TGTGCCAGTAGTATTCGAGGCAGGGTGTCCTACGAGCAGTACTTC. Amino acids: CASSIRGRVSYEQYF.

This chain links TRBV6-1 with TRBJ1-2, with D unclear. Germline V gene sequence: CDR1 MNHNS, CDR2 SASEGT. V gave up 1 base and J gave up 7 bases, with 7 bases separating them. The CDR3 totals 12 residues. CDR3 sequence: CASSEVRSGYTF. The DNA of the CDR3 is TGTGCCAGCAGTGAAGTTCGGAGTGGCTACACCTTC.